Listed here are 12 T cell receptor beta chains from one sample, sequenced in a study of cytomegalovirus exposure and HLA in healthy donors. It was with 60 Vbeta and 13 Jbeta primers that the PCR ran. Clones were read by immunoSEQ multiplex PCR, and TCRdb kept only the in-frame ones, dropping some. The data contain some 150,000 clones, 70% to 85% of them seen just once; the ten biggest clones take up about 2.2%. The sequenced sample consisted of PBMCs. The receptor source for this set is a middle-aged man in good health and CMV-seronegative.

This chain joins TRBV5-4 and TRBJ2-7; a weak D match, TRBD1 (6 bases). This CDR3 spans 15 amino acids. Trimming shortened V by 1 base and J by 7 bases, and 18 bases separated the two germline ends. From germline, CDR1 is SGHNT and CDR2 YYREEE (reference sequence). The CDR3 spells CASSLWAGAGKEQYF. The CDR3 DNA reads as TGTGCCAGCAGCTTGTGGGCAGGGGCAGGGAAGGAGCAGTACTTC. The full variable domain, rest sourced from reference TRBV5-4 and TRBJ2-7, is ETGVTQSPTHLIKTRGQQVTLRCSSQSGHNTVSWYQQALGQGPQFIFQYYREEENGRGNFPPRFSGLQFPNYSSELNVNALELDDSALYLCASSLWAGAGKEQYFGPGTRLTVT.

This clone has only a few counts. The genes are TRBV21-1 and TRBJ1-6; the listed D gene, TRBD1, was not tested against the DNA. TRBV21-1 is a pseudogene locus. This CDR3 contains 14 residues. The CDR3 is CAVPTGRGNSPLHF. CDR3 bases: TGTGCCGTACCTACAGGGCGCGGGAATTCACCCCTCCACTTT.

The CDR3 loop is CASSQRTGTAYEQYF. The CDR3 nucleotides read TGCGCCAGCAGCCAACGCACAGGGACCGCCTACGAGCAGTACTTC. The chain uses TRBV4-1 and TRBJ2-7; D may be TRBD1 (6 bases). This CDR3 spans 15 amino acids. The V gene lost 2 bases and the J gene lost 2 bases, with 13 bases spanning the gap. CDR1 and CDR2 (germline): MGHRA, YSYEKL.

The chain combines TRBV6-5 with TRBJ1-5; TRBD1 matches at 7 bases. CDR3 length: 15 amino acids. Germline V lookup: CDR1 MNHEY, CDR2 SVGAGI. V dropped 5 bases and J dropped 4; count of bases not matched to a gene: 8. CDR3 sequence: CASSAQGYPNQPQHF. Here the CDR3 DNA reads TGTGCCAGCAGTGCACAGGGGTACCCTAATCAGCCCCAGCATTTT.

This chain joins TRBV27 and TRBJ2-1, with TRBD2 matching over 8 bases. V gave up 6 bases and J gave up 2 bases; unmatched junction bases: 6. CDR3 size: 15 residues. CDR1 and CDR2 (germline): MNHEY, SMNVEV (reference sequence). CDR3 sequence: CASRQLAVTYNEQFF. DNA of the CDR3: TGTGCCAGCAGACAACTAGCGGTAACCTACAATGAGCAGTTCTTC.

The chain combines TRBV7-8 with TRBJ2-7; D not certain. Trimming pared 1 base from V and 9 bases from J, leaving 22 bases between. Per the germline V gene, CDR1 is SGHVS and CDR2 is FQNEAQ. The CDR3 runs to 16 residues. CDR3 loop: CASSLEESETLRGQYF. CDR3 nucleotide sequence: TGTGCCAGCAGCTTAGAGGAGTCAGAGACTTTACGAGGGCAGTACTTC.

The CDR3: CAITPGQRGHEQYF. In DNA form, the CDR3 reads TGTGCCATCACCCCGGGACAGAGAGGGCACGAGCAGTACTTC. J is TRBJ2-7 and V is TRBV10-3, with TRBD1 matching over 7 bases. Germline V CDR1 and CDR2: ENHRY, SYGVKD. CDR3 length equals 14 residues. After removal of 7 bases from V and 5 bases from J, the junction contained 11 bases not matched to a gene.

The chain couples TRBV23-1 to TRBJ1-5, with D possibly matching TRBD1 (5 bases). TRBV23-1 is an ORF; its function is uncertain. Trimming cost V 4 bases and J 8 bases, with 12 bases left between them. The CDR3 has 13 residues. This CDR3 is CASSLLRTKPQHF. The DNA of the CDR3 is TGCGCCAGCAGTCTCCTGAGGACAAAGCCCCAGCATTTT.

CDR3 sequence: CASSLWDRGLGADTQYF. The CDR3 DNA reads TGTGCCAGCAGTTTATGGGACAGGGGGCTGGGGGCAGATACGCAGTATTTT. The chain links TRBV28 to TRBJ2-3; 11 bases line up with TRBD1. V was clipped by 0 bases and J by 4 bases; unmatched bases: 6. The CDR3 contains 17 residues. From germline, CDR1 is MDHEN and CDR2 SYDVKM.

This chain joins TRBV7-8 and TRBJ2-7; the D is unclear. The CDR3 is 14 amino acids. CDR1 and CDR2 (germline): SGHVS, FQNEAQ. Between the trimmed V and J ends, which lost 5 bases and 4 bases, there was a span of 15 bases. The CDR3 sequence: CASSPYRRSYEQYF. The CDR3 DNA is TGTGCCAGCAGCCCGTACCGGCGGAGTTACGAGCAGTACTTC.

This chain uses TRBV5-1 with TRBJ2-2; perhaps TRBD2 as D (5 bases). The V end was cut by 4 bases, the J end by 0 bases, with 13 bases between. The CDR3 contains 16 residues. CDR1 and CDR2 (germline): SGHRS, YFSETQ. CDR3 region: CASSPGSNSNTGELFF. The DNA of the CDR3 is TGCGCCAGCAGCCCGGGGTCTAACTCGAACACCGGGGAGCTGTTTTTT.

The CDR3 spells CASSVQETQYF. The CDR3 DNA is TGTGCCAGCAGCGTACAAGAGACCCAGTACTTC. J is TRBJ2-5 and V is TRBV5-6; D is uncertain. Trimming shortened V by 4 bases and J by 2 bases, and 3 bases separated the two germline ends. The CDR3 contains 11 residues. Germline V gives CDR1 SGHDT, CDR2 YYEEEE.